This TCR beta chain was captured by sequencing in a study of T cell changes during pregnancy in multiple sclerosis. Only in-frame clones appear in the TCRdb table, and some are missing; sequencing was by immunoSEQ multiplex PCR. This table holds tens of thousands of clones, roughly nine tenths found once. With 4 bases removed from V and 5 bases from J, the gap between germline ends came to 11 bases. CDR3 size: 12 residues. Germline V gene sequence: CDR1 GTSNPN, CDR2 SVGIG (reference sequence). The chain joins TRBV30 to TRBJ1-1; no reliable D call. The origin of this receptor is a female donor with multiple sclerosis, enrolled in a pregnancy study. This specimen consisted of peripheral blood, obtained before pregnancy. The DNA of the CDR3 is TGTGCCTGGAATAGTATGCGGACTGAAGCTTTCTTT. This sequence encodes CAWNSMRTEAFF.